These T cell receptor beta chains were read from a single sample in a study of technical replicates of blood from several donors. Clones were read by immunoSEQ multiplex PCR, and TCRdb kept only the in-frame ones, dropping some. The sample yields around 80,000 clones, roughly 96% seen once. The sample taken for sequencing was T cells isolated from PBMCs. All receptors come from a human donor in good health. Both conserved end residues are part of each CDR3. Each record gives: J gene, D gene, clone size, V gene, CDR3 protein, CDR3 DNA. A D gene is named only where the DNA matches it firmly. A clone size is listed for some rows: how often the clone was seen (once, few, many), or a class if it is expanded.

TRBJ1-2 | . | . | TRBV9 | CASSAGGNSRYGYTF | TGTGCCAGCAGCGCGGGGGGCAATTCCCGGTATGGCTACACCTTC
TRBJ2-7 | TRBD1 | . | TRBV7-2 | CASSLAPGQPYEQYF | TGTGCCAGCAGCTTAGCTCCGGGACAGCCCTACGAGCAGTACTTC
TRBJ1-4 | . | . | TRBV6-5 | CASSYWGGEKLFF | TGTGCCAGCAGTTACTGGGGGGGTGAAAAACTGTTTTTT
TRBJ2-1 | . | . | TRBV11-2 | CASSEVANYNEQFF | TGTGCCAGCAGCGAGGTGGCCAACTACAATGAGCAGTTCTTC
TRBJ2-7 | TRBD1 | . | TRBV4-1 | CASSQPRTGKFDEQYF | TGCGCCAGCAGCCAGCCCCGGACAGGGAAATTCGACGAGCAGTACTTC
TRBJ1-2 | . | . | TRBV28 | CASSRHQGFNYGYTF | TGTGCCAGCAGCCGACACCAGGGATTTAACTATGGCTACACCTTC
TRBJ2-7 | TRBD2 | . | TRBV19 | CASSWREGLYEQYF | TGTGCCAGTAGTTGGCGGGAGGGCCTTTACGAGCAGTACTTC
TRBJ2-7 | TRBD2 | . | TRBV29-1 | CSAAGTSAYEQYF | TGCAGCGCCGCCGGGACTAGCGCCTACGAGCAGTACTTC
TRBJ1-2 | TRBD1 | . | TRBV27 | CASTTLGQGINGYTF | TGTGCCAGCACCACCCTGGGACAGGGGATTAATGGCTACACCTTC
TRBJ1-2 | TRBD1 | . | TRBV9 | CASSGRSGGRGYTF | TGTGCCAGCAGCGGAAGGTCAGGGGGCCGTGGCTACACCTTC
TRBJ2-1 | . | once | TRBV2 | CASSDIEQFF | TGTGCCAGCAGTGACATTGAGCAGTTCTTC
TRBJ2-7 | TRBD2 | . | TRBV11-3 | CASSLDSLAGTNEQYF | TGTGCCAGCAGCTTAGATTCACTAGCGGGAACCAACGAGCAGTACTTC
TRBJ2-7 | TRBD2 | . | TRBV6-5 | CASRSGRRSYEQYF | TGTGCCAGCAGAAGCGGGAGAAGGTCCTACGAGCAGTACTTC
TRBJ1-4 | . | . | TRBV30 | CAWRTSGEGEKLFF | TGTGCCTGGAGAACTTCGGGAGAGGGTGAAAAACTGTTTTTT
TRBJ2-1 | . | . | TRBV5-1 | CASSLADVNEQFF | TGCGCCAGCAGCTTGGCAGATGTGAATGAGCAGTTCTTC
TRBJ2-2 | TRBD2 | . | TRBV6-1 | CASGGLAGVGGELFF | TGTGCCAGCGGGGGGCTAGCGGGAGTCGGCGGGGAGCTGTTTTTT
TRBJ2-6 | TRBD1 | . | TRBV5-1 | CASTPDRGYGGANVLTF | TGCGCCAGCACCCCGGACAGGGGCTATGGCGGGGCCAACGTCCTGACTTTC
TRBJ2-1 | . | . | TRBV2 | CASSELGFNEQFF | TGTGCCAGCAGTGAACTGGGCTTTAATGAGCAGTTCTTC
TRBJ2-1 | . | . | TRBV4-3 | CASSQDGGTYNEQFF | TGCGCCAGCAGCCAAGATGGCGGGACCTACAATGAGCAGTTCTTC
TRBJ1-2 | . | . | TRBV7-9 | CASSLRDIEGYTF | TGTGCCAGCAGCTTACGGGACATAGAGGGCTACACCTTC
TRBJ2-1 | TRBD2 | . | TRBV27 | CASRKAGPGYNEQFF | TGTGCCAGCAGAAAAGCGGGACCCGGCTACAATGAGCAGTTCTTC
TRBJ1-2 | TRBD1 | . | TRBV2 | CASISPALDRVYGYTF | TGTGCCAGCATTAGCCCCGCGCTGGACAGGGTCTATGGCTACACCTTC
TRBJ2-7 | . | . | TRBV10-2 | CASKMTESYEQYF | TGCGCCAGCAAAATGACAGAAAGCTACGAGCAGTACTTC
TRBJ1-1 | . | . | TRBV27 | CASRPPGGWETEAFF | TGTGCCAGCAGACCCCCGGGAGGGTGGGAGACTGAAGCTTTCTTT
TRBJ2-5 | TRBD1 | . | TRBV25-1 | CASSEFGTGRETQYF | TGTGCCAGCAGTGAATTCGGGACAGGGCGAGAGACCCAGTACTTC
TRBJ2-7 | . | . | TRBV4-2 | CASSQDRSSYEQYF | TGTGCCAGCAGCCAAGATAGGAGTTCCTACGAGCAGTACTTC
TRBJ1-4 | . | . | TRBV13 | CASSGLTNEKLFF | TGTGCCAGCTCCGGGTTAACTAATGAAAAACTGTTTTTT
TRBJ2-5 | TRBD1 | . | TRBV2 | CASSENLGQGIGTQYF | TGTGCCAGCAGTGAAAATTTAGGACAGGGGATCGGGACCCAGTACTTC